The 23 T cell receptor beta chains presented below share a single source sample, sequenced in a study of blood T cell repertoires in COVID-19. Generated by immunoSEQ multiplex PCR, the TCRdb table keeps only in-frame clones and is missing some. The sample yields 200,000 to 250,000 clones, roughly 85% seen once. The source material was PBMCs or T cells enriched from blood (not recorded which). The receptors derive from a man aged 40-55 years who had recovered from COVID-19.

The DNA of the CDR3 is TGTGCCAGAGACAGGGGCGGCTACGAGCAGTACTTC. Encoded protein: CARDRGGYEQYF. V usage is TRBV3-1 (or the pseudogene TRBV3-2) and J usage is TRBJ2-7; 8 bases line up with TRBD1. The J segment lost 3 bases and the V segment lost 9 bases, leaving 4 bases of the junction unmatched. The CDR3 is 12 amino acids. Germline V gene lookup returns CDR1 LGHDT and CDR2 YNNKEL (reference sequence).

The chain joins TRBV12-3 or TRBV12-4 to TRBJ2-7; tentatively, D is TRBD1 (7 bases). The CDR3 totals 13 residues. Trimming took 3 bases from V and 6 from J, leaving 12 bases between them. The CDR3 spells CASSFAGGGEQYF. The CDR3 bases are TGTGCCAGCAGTTTCGCAGGGGGAGGCGAGCAGTACTTC.

This chain uses TRBV21-1 with TRBJ2-2; TRBD2 is the table's D call, not checked against the DNA. TRBV21-1 is recorded as a pseudogene. The CDR3 sequence is 20 residues long. The CDR3 DNA reads as TGTGCCAGCAGCAAAGATATCCAGCGGGAGGGCCCAACGAACACCGGGGAGCTGTTTTTT. Its protein product is CASSKDIQREGPTNTGELFF.

This chain connects TRBV5-1 to TRBJ2-1; 8 positions agree with TRBD2. Trimming at V came to 0 bases and at J to 9 bases, leaving 2 bases not matched to a gene. From germline, CDR1 is SGHRS and CDR2 YFSETQ. The CDR3 spans 13 residues. The CDR3 reads CASSLELAAEQFF. DNA for the CDR3: TGCGCCAGCAGCTTGGAACTAGCGGCTGAGCAGTTCTTC.

The rearrangement uses TRBV6-5 and TRBJ1-3; D remains ambiguous. The V end was cut by 7 bases, the J end by 0 bases, with 4 bases between. Germline CDR1 is MNHEY and CDR2 is SVGAGI. The CDR3 sequence is 12 residues long. The CDR3 DNA reads TGTGCCAGCACGGTCTCTGGAAACACCATATATTTT. Its translation: CASTVSGNTIYF.

This rearrangement joins TRBV14 to TRBJ2-7; 7 bases line up with TRBD2. This CDR3 spans 19 amino acids. The germline V gene encodes CDR1 SGHDN and CDR2 FVKESK. The J segment lost 3 bases and the V segment lost 0 bases, leaving 17 bases of the junction unmatched. The CDR3 protein is CASSQDRGFRREAHYEQYF. The DNA of the CDR3 is TGTGCCAGCAGCCAAGACCGAGGGTTTCGTCGGGAGGCACACTACGAGCAGTACTTC. The variable domain in full, with the rest retrieved from reference TRBV14 and TRBJ2-7, is EAGVTQFPSHSVIEKGQTVTLRCDPISGHDNLYWYRRVMGKEIKFLLHFVKESKQDESGMPNNRFLAERTGGTYSTLKVQPAELEDSGVYFCASSQDRGFRREAHYEQYFGPGTRLTVT.

CDR3 bases: TGTGCCAGCAGCCCCTTAGGCAGGGGAACAGATACGCAGTATTTT. This encodes CASSPLGRGTDTQYF. The rearrangement joins TRBV11-3 to TRBJ2-3; TRBD1 is a possible D gene (6 bases). This CDR3 comprises 15 residues. Germline loops: CDR1 SGHNT, CDR2 YENEEA. V lost 5 bases and J 3 bases, leaving 15 bases between the germline ends.

This chain uses TRBV7-2 with TRBJ2-7, with 7 bases lining up with TRBD2. The germline V gene has CDR1 SGHTA and CDR2 FQGNSA. V was pared by 2 bases and J by 2 bases, with 6 bases of the junction left unmatched. The CDR3 spans 15 residues. In DNA form, the CDR3 reads TGTGCCAGCAGCTTATCCAGCGGGGTCACCTACGAGCAGTACTTC. Translated: CASSLSSGVTYEQYF.

J is TRBJ2-1 and V is TRBV19, with 14 nucleotides matching TRBD2. CDR1 is LNHDA and CDR2 is SQIVND in the germline V gene (reference sequence). The CDR3 is made up of 14 amino acids. J was trimmed by 9 bases and V by 6 bases; bases with no gene match: 4. The DNA of the CDR3 is TGTGCCAGTAGGACTAGCGGGAGGGCGCGTGAGCAGTTCTTC. Residues: CASRTSGRAREQFF.

This chain joins TRBV7-3 and TRBJ2-1; 7 nucleotides agree with TRBD2. The junction had 6 bases not matched to a gene; V was cut back by 2 bases and J by 2 bases. CDR1 SGHTA and CDR2 FQGTGA come from the germline V gene. This CDR3 comprises 16 residues. CDR3 sequence reads: CASSLRLGGTYNEQFF. DNA of the CDR3: TGTGCCAGCAGCTTACGTTTGGGGGGGACCTACAATGAGCAGTTCTTC.

The chain carries TRBV24-1 and TRBJ1-2, with TRBD1 as a possible D gene (6 bases). This CDR3 is built from 12 residues. Germline V gives CDR1 KGHDR, CDR2 SFDVKD. V was cut by 4 bases and J by 6 bases, with 8 bases left in between. Here the CDR3 DNA reads TGTGCCACCAGTGAGTGGACAGATGGCTACACCTTC. This encodes CATSEWTDGYTF.

The chain couples TRBV29-1 to TRBJ2-7; 8 nucleotides agree with TRBD1. The trim removed 5 bases at V and 7 bases at J, leaving 10 bases unmatched. The CDR3 spans 13 residues. CDR1 is SQVTM, CDR2 ANQGSEA, per germline. Written as DNA, the CDR3 is TGCAGCGTTACGGGACAGGTAGTAGGGGAGCAGTACTTC. Encoded protein: CSVTGQVVGEQYF.

The J gene is TRBJ1-1, the V gene TRBV3-1 (or the pseudogene TRBV3-2), with D possibly matching TRBD1 (5 bases). The germline gives CDR1 LGHDT, CDR2 YNNKEL (reference sequence). The CDR3 sequence is 17 residues long. The ends were cut back, 1 base at V and 0 bases at J, with 15 bases in the middle. The CDR3 DNA follows: TGTGCCAGCAGCCAAGGCCTAGGGGTAGTTATGAACACTGAAGCTTTCTTT. The encoded protein is CASSQGLGVVMNTEAFF.

The CDR3 spells CASSLVGLAVYDEQYF. CDR3 in DNA: TGTGCCAGCAGCTTAGTGGGACTAGCCGTTTACGACGAGCAGTACTTC. The chain links TRBV7-2 to TRBJ2-7, with TRBD2 matching 9 bases. Germline CDR1 reads SGHTA; CDR2 reads FQGNSA. Trimming cost V 1 base and J 5 bases; bases outside gene matches: 9. The CDR3 extends over 16 amino acids.

This clone appeared a few times. The rearrangement links TRBV7-2 to TRBJ2-7; D is perhaps TRBD2 (6 bases). The V gene lost 5 bases and the J gene lost 0 bases, with 8 bases spanning the gap. Germline values: CDR1 SGHTA, CDR2 FQGNSA. The length of the CDR3 is 13 residues. CDR3 nucleotides: TGTGCCAGCAGCAAGGACTACTCCTACGAGCAGTACTTC. Its protein is CASSKDYSYEQYF.

The rearrangement uses TRBV2 and TRBJ1-1; the D gene is possibly TRBD1 (6 bases). Germline V gives CDR1 SNHLY, CDR2 FYNNEI. V was pared by 7 bases and J by 7 bases, with 19 bases between. This CDR3 has 14 residues. In nucleotides, the CDR3 is TGTGCCAGCATTGAGGGGGGGGGCCGACTTGAAGCTTTCTTT. It codes for CASIEGGGRLEAFF.

The chain recombines TRBV2 with TRBJ2-3; TRBD1 might be the D (5 bases). The CDR3 is 16 residues long. CDR1 is SNHLY, CDR2 FYNNEI, per germline. Trimming removed 6 bases from V and 0 bases from J, with 16 bases in between. CDR3 nucleotides: TGTGCCAGCAGCCGCCCGACAGAAACTAGCACAGATACGCAGTATTTT. Amino acid sequence: CASSRPTETSTDTQYF.

The V gene is TRBV24-1, the J gene TRBJ2-1; D unclear. Trimming shortened V by 4 bases and J by 6 bases, and 9 bases separated the two germline ends. The CDR3 runs to 13 residues. Germline assignment: CDR1 KGHDR and CDR2 SFDVKD. CDR3 coding DNA: TGTGCCACCAGTGAGTCTCAGGCCAATGAGCAGTTCTTC. This codes for CATSESQANEQFF.

The chain has TRBV19 and TRBJ2-7; maybe TRBD1 (5 bases). Deletions cut 5 bases from V and 6 bases from J, with 14 bases between. The CDR3 runs to 13 residues. Germline V gene lookup returns CDR1 LNHDA and CDR2 SQIVND (reference sequence). The CDR3 loop reads CASSPRAGREQYF. The CDR3 nucleotides are TGTGCCAGTAGTCCGCGTGCAGGGCGCGAGCAGTACTTC.

The chain combines TRBV6-5 with TRBJ2-7; D is possibly TRBD1 (5 bases). The CDR3 runs 15 residues. With 2 bases removed from V and 4 bases from J, the gap between germline ends came to 15 bases. CDR1 and CDR2 from the germline V gene are MNHEY and SVGAGI. CDR3 amino acids: CASSYVGAEGYEQYF. The CDR3 DNA follows: TGTGCCAGCAGTTACGTAGGGGCGGAAGGATACGAGCAGTACTTC.

The chain carries TRBV3-1 (or the pseudogene TRBV3-2) and TRBJ2-4; 12 nucleotides align to TRBD2. This CDR3 region has 14 residues. Germline assignment: CDR1 LGHDT and CDR2 YNNKEL (reference sequence). J lost 7 bases, V lost 5 bases, and 3 bases had no gene match. Here the CDR3 DNA reads TGTGCCAGCAGCGCCGGGACTAGCGGGAACATTCAGTACTTC. It specifies CASSAGTSGNIQYF.

The sample holds one count of this clone. The chain combines TRBV19 with TRBJ2-5, with 7 positions matching TRBD1. Per the germline V gene, CDR1 is LNHDA and CDR2 is SQIVND (reference sequence). This CDR3 is 14 amino acids long. Germline trimming cut 6 bases from V and 4 bases from J; bases unmatched to any gene: 8. The CDR3 sequence: CASRRGLQSETQYF. DNA of the CDR3: TGTGCCAGTAGGAGGGGGCTACAGTCAGAGACCCAGTACTTC.

The chain couples TRBV19 to TRBJ1-3; D not certain. The CDR3 consists of 11 residues. V lost 6 bases to trimming and J lost 2 bases, with 2 bases between them. Germline CDR1 reads LNHDA; CDR2 reads SQIVND (reference sequence). In DNA form, the CDR3 reads TGTGCCAGTAGCACTGGAAACACCATATATTTT. Translated: CASSTGNTIYF. Full variable domain (missing parts from reference TRBV19 and TRBJ1-3): DGGITQSPKYLFRKEGQNVTLSCEQNLNHDAMYWYRQDPGQGLRLIYYSQIVNDFQKGDIAEGYSVSREKKESFPLTVTSAQKNPTAFYLCASSTGNTIYFGEGSWLTVV.